This TCR beta chain emerged from a study of patients and donors after allogeneic stem cell transplantation. This clonotype occurred a few times. TCRdb reanalysed the RT-PCR reads using MiXCR and keeps one entry per CDR3 protein. Altogether 15,000 to 25,000 distinct CDR3 sequences are present, 4.5% to 6% being singletons, with the ten largest covering around 42%. This receptor was taken from a human donor who was either an allogeneic HSCT recipient or a stem cell or donor lymphocyte infusion donor (not recorded which). It is not recorded whose cells these are; they may come from a transplant donor. Sequenced input: blood, either unsorted or a sorted T cell fraction (not recorded which).

The CDR3 DNA reads TGCGCCAGCAGCCGAGGACAGGGTGTCTACGAGCAGTACTTC. Protein sequence: CASSRGQGVYEQYF. The chain carries TRBV4-1 and TRBJ2-7; TRBD1 matches at 8 bases. Germline V CDR1 and CDR2: MGHRA, YSYEKL. After removal of 4 bases from V and 3 bases from J, the junction contained 5 bases not matched to a gene. The CDR3 is 14 amino acids.